These 22 T cell receptor beta chains originate from one sample sequenced in a study of neoadjuvant anti-PD-1 for oral cavity cancer. This table comes from immunoSEQ multiplex PCR, and its TCRdb copy is limited to in-frame clones, with some not included. The data contain under 15,000 clones, 60% to 70% of them seen just once; the ten biggest clones take up around 3.1%. The sequenced sample was PBMCs, obtained before nivolumab (anti-PD-1) treatment. These receptors were taken from a person aged 40 to 85 with oral cavity squamous cell carcinoma.

The chain couples TRBV9 to TRBJ1-1; 8 nucleotides line up with TRBD1. Unmatched junction bases numbered 2, after V lost 3 bases and J lost 4 bases. CDR1 is SGDLS and CDR2 is YYNGEE in the germline V gene. The CDR3 length is 13 residues. The CDR3 nucleotides read TGTGCCAGCAGCGAACAGGGGGTCACTGAAGCTTTCTTT. The encoded protein is CASSEQGVTEAFF.

The chain employs TRBV6-1 and TRBJ2-2, with D possibly matching TRBD1 (6 bases). The V and J ends lost 8 bases and 0 bases respectively, with 13 bases between them. CDR3 length: 15 residues. Germline V gives CDR1 MNHNS, CDR2 SASEGT. Written as DNA, the CDR3 is TGTGCCAGCCAAATTACAGGGACGAACACCGGGGAGCTGTTTTTT. Protein: CASQITGTNTGELFF.

The rearrangement uses TRBV18 and TRBJ2-1; D possibly corresponds to TRBD1 (6 bases). V lost 5 bases, J lost 1 base, and 12 bases lay in between. This CDR3 has 15 amino acids. From germline, CDR1 is KGHSH and CDR2 LQKENI. This CDR3 reads CASSNDRQSYNEQFF. CDR3 sequence (DNA): TGTGCCAGCTCAAATGACAGGCAATCCTACAATGAGCAGTTCTTC.

The V and J genes are TRBV7-9 and TRBJ1-1, with D perhaps matching TRBD1 (6 bases). V was shortened by 2 bases and J by 5 bases, with 9 bases between the two germline ends. The CDR3 covers 13 residues. From germline, CDR1 is SEHNR and CDR2 FQNEAQ (reference sequence). Written as DNA, the CDR3 is TGTGCCAGCAGCTTAAGGACAGCGACTGAAGCTTTCTTT. Encoded protein: CASSLRTATEAFF.

This clone occurred a few times. The chain joins TRBV2 to TRBJ1-2; D may be TRBD1 (6 bases). The CDR3 contains 16 residues. Germline lookup yields CDR1 SNHLY and CDR2 FYNNEI. V lost 4 bases to trimming and J lost 1 base, with 16 bases between them. DNA for the CDR3: TGTGCCAGCAGTGCCGACAGGTCTGGGCTTAACTATGGCTACACCTTC. Its translation is CASSADRSGLNYGYTF.

The chain has TRBV11-2 and TRBJ2-1; possibly TRBD1 or TRBD2 for D (5 bases each). Germline V gene lookup returns CDR1 SGHAT and CDR2 FQNNGV. V lost 1 base to trimming and J lost 12 bases, with 16 bases between them. The CDR3 is 14 amino acids. For the CDR3, the DNA is TGTGCCAGCAGCTTAGTGGGTCGGGGCAGAGGGCAGTTCTTC. Amino acid sequence: CASSLVGRGRGQFF.

V and J are TRBV7-9 and TRBJ2-2, with D possibly being TRBD2 (6 bases). V lost 2 bases, J lost 5 bases, and 12 bases lay in between. The CDR3 contains 15 residues. Germline CDR1 is SEHNR and CDR2 is FQNEAQ (reference sequence). CDR3 amino acids: CASSLNPGATGELFF. The CDR3 coding sequence is TGTGCCAGCAGCTTAAACCCGGGAGCTACCGGGGAGCTGTTTTTT.

The rearrangement uses TRBV9 and TRBJ2-1; 7 bases are a match to TRBD1. In germline, CDR1 is SGDLS, CDR2 YYNGEE. The CDR3 loop spans 15 amino acids. Losses at the gene ends were 4 bases for V and 6 bases for J; bases not matched to a gene: 10. The CDR3 DNA reads TGTGCCAGCAGCACCACAGGGGCCCCTGCCAATGAGCAGTTCTTC. This encodes CASSTTGAPANEQFF.

This clone rates as medium-sized (0.01 to 0.1%). V gene TRBV19 combines with J gene TRBJ2-1; 11 bases are a match to TRBD2. The CDR3 spans 13 residues. Germline values: CDR1 LNHDA, CDR2 SQIVND (reference sequence). J gave up 7 bases and V 9 bases, and 5 bases lay outside the gene matches. The CDR3 reads CASRLAGSNEQFF. Here the CDR3 DNA reads TGTGCCAGCCGACTAGCGGGATCTAATGAGCAGTTCTTC.

The chain has TRBV7-9 and TRBJ2-2; 10 bases agree with TRBD2. The CDR3 extends over 17 amino acids. J lost 4 bases, V lost 3 bases, and 8 bases had no gene match. Germline CDR1 and CDR2: SEHNR and FQNEAQ (reference sequence). This chain's CDR3 is CASSLGSGRRGTGELFF. The DNA for the CDR3 is TGTGCCAGCAGCTTGGGTAGCGGGAGGCGTGGCACCGGGGAGCTGTTTTTT.

V and J are TRBV29-1 and TRBJ1-1; possibly TRBD1 for D (6 bases). V lost 6 bases, J lost 4 bases, and 15 bases lay in between. The germline V gene encodes CDR1 SQVTM and CDR2 ANQGSEA. There are 13 residues in the CDR3. CDR3 region: CSVGSTGVTEAFF. The CDR3 DNA reads TGCAGCGTGGGATCGACAGGAGTCACTGAAGCTTTCTTT.

This clone was recorded only once. The genes are TRBV7-9 and TRBJ2-7; 10 bases agree with TRBD2. This CDR3 region has 15 residues. Germline values: CDR1 SEHNR, CDR2 FQNEAQ (reference sequence). Trimming at V came to 4 bases and at J to 3 bases, leaving 6 bases not matched to a gene. The CDR3 bases are TGTGCCAGCAGCTCCGGACTAGCGGCGGGCTACGAGCAGTACTTC. Translation: CASSSGLAAGYEQYF.

The chain recombines TRBV10-1 with TRBJ1-1; D is uncertain. Trimming took off 5 bases at V and 4 bases at J, with 14 bases between the two ends. The CDR3 contains 14 residues. In germline, CDR1 is WNHNN, CDR2 SYGVQD (reference sequence). CDR3 in DNA: TGCGCCAGCAGTCCTTACATTGGATCCACTGAAGCTTTCTTT. Protein product: CASSPYIGSTEAFF.

As to this clone: At one boundary the junction diverges from the germline segment, which might be a read error. The genes are TRBV11-2 and TRBJ2-3; 11 bases match TRBD2. CDR3 length equals 13 residues. In germline, CDR1 is SGHAT, CDR2 FQNNGV. The CDR3, as DNA: TGTGCCAGCAGCTTAGTGACTAGCGGGACCCCGAGTTTT. This translates into CASSLVTSGTPSF.

The chain carries TRBV7-8 and TRBJ2-1; D call uncertain. Looked up from germline, CDR1 is SGHVS and CDR2 is FQNEAQ. The V end was cut by 1 base, the J end by 6 bases, with 13 bases between. The CDR3 is 15 amino acids. The CDR3 region has the DNA TGTGCCAGCAGCTTAGTGGCAGGTAGTAGCAATGAGCAGTTCTTC. It codes for CASSLVAGSSNEQFF.

The chain couples TRBV4-1 to TRBJ2-5, with 11 bases fitting TRBD1. Per the germline V gene, CDR1 is MGHRA and CDR2 is YSYEKL. The CDR3 consists of 20 residues. The junction had 17 bases not matched to a gene; V was cut back by 0 bases and J by 5 bases. The DNA of the CDR3 is TGCGCCAGCAGCCAAGATTTCCGTCCTGCCGGACAGGGGGCTCGGGAGACCCAGTACTTC. Translation: CASSQDFRPAGQGARETQYF.

The DNA for the CDR3 is TGCGCCAGCAGCCAAAGGCCCCAGAACACTGAAGCTTTCTTT. This encodes CASSQRPQNTEAFF. This rearrangement joins TRBV4-1 to TRBJ1-1; D gene uncertain. The ends were cut back, 2 bases at V and 1 base at J, with 8 bases in the middle. CDR1 and CDR2 from the germline V gene are MGHRA and YSYEKL. The length of the CDR3 is 14 residues.

This clone came up a few times. This chain uses TRBV14 with TRBJ1-2; D gene uncertain. The germline V gene has CDR1 SGHDN and CDR2 FVKESK. The CDR3 runs 12 residues. The germline V and J ends were trimmed by 1 base and 2 bases, with 2 bases remaining between them. DNA for the CDR3: TGTGCCAGCAGCCAAGGGAACTATGGCTACACCTTC. Translated, it gives CASSQGNYGYTF.

The V call is TRBV7-3, the J call TRBJ2-1; TRBD1 agrees at 11 bases. V shed 5 bases and J 8 bases; nucleotides not matched to a gene: 8. The V gene's germline CDR1 is SGHTA and CDR2 FQGTGA. The CDR3 runs 15 residues. CDR3 nucleotide sequence: TGTGCCAGCAGCACTACGGGACAGGGGGGCGATGAGCAGTTCTTC. Translation gives CASSTTGQGGDEQFF.

The rearrangement joins TRBV28 to TRBJ1-2, with a tentative D call TRBD1 (5 bases). There are 12 residues in the CDR3. Germline-derived CDR1 and CDR2 are MDHEN and SYDVKM. Trimming left V 6 bases short and J 8 bases short, with 13 bases between. CDR3 residues: CASSFRGRGYTF. The CDR3 DNA reads as TGTGCCAGCAGCTTCCGGGGCAGAGGCTACACCTTC.

This sequence joins TRBV28 and TRBJ2-1; possibly TRBD2 for D (5 bases). CDR3 size: 15 residues. Germline CDR1 MDHEN, CDR2 SYDVKM. V was shortened by 7 bases and J by 0 bases, with 13 bases between the two germline ends. The CDR3 region is CASKTLAGSYNEQFF. The CDR3 bases are TGTGCCAGCAAGACCCTAGCCGGCTCCTACAATGAGCAGTTCTTC.

The chain carries TRBV7-2 and TRBJ2-3, with D perhaps being TRBD1 or TRBD2 (5 bases each). Trimming left V 4 bases short and J 3 bases short, with 23 bases between. CDR1 is SGHTA, CDR2 FQGNSA, per germline. The CDR3 runs to 18 residues. Here the CDR3 reads CASSSPGRSPTSTDTQYF. CDR3 coding DNA: TGTGCCAGCAGCTCTCCGGGACGCTCCCCTACCAGTACAGATACGCAGTATTTT.